These T cell receptor beta chains were read from a single sample in a study of shared clonotypes between healthy human individuals. Clones were read by immunoSEQ multiplex PCR, and TCRdb kept only the in-frame ones, dropping some. Of about 710,000 clones listed, 72% are singletons. The sequenced material came from memory CD4+ T cells sorted from blood. The receptors derive from a young woman in good health. CDR3s include the opening cysteine and the closing phenylalanine or tryptophan. Each record gives: J gene, clone size, V gene, D gene, CDR3 DNA, CDR3 protein. D genes are given only for firm matches. Only part of the rows carry a size: once, few, many, or a class if the clone is expanded.

>TRBJ1-3|.|TRBV5-6|.
TGTGCCAGCAGCTTGGGCAGGGGTGGAAACACCATATATTTT
CASSLGRGGNTIYF
>TRBJ2-7|few|TRBV28|TRBD2
TGTGCCAGCAGTCAAGGACTAGCGGGAGATCCCTACGAGCAGTACTTC
CASSQGLAGDPYEQYF
>TRBJ2-5|.|TRBV7-6|.
TGTGCCAGCAGTAACGAGGAGACCCAGTACTTC
CASSNEETQYF
>TRBJ2-3|.|TRBV28|TRBD1
TGTGCCAGTTACAGGGGGCTGACAGATACGCAGTATTTT
CASYRGLTDTQYF
>TRBJ1-3|.|TRBV11-2|.
TGTGCCAGCAGCTCAGGACTCGGAAACACCATATATTTT
CASSSGLGNTIYF
>TRBJ2-5|few|TRBV9|TRBD1
TGTGCCAGCAGCCCCGGGGACAGGGGGGGATTAGAGACCCAGTACTTC
CASSPGDRGGLETQYF
>TRBJ1-5|once|TRBV5-4|TRBD1
TGTGCCAGCAGCACGGGACAGGGGGCTGGTCAGCCCCAGCATTTT
CASSTGQGAGQPQHF
>TRBJ2-2|.|TRBV2|.
TGTGCCAGCACCAAGGGACCTAATCCTACGAACACCGGGGAGCTGTTTTTT
CASTKGPNPTNTGELFF
>TRBJ2-1|.|TRBV19|.
TGTGCCAGTAGTACTGACGGGGTCCCCCCCAATGAGCAGTTCTTC
CASSTDGVPPNEQFF
>TRBJ2-3|few|TRBV29-1|.
TGCAGCGTTGAGGGTGGACTATTCACAGATACGCAGTATTTT
CSVEGGLFTDTQYF
>TRBJ1-4|.|TRBV28|.
TGTGCCAGCAGTTTCGCCGGGCCCACTAATGAAAAACTGTTTTTT
CASSFAGPTNEKLFF
>TRBJ1-2|many|TRBV6-4|TRBD1
TGTGCCAGCAGCCGCGACCCGGGACAGGGGGCAGATGGCTACACCTTC
CASSRDPGQGADGYTF
>TRBJ2-1|.|TRBV18|.
TGTGCCAGCTCCCAAACGATCGGAGTCGAGCAGTTCTTC
CASSQTIGVEQFF
>TRBJ2-7|few|TRBV7-6|TRBD2
TGTGCCAGCAGCGCCCGGGCGAGTAGCGGGAGTAGTGAGCAGTACTTC
CASSARASSGSSEQYF
>TRBJ1-4|.|TRBV28|.
TGTGCCAGCAGCCTACCCCCGGGGTCCGGTGAAAAACTGTTTTTT
CASSLPPGSGEKLFF
>TRBJ2-7|few|TRBV7-8|.
TGTGCCAGCAGCTTAGTACTCAGCTACGAGCAGTACTTC
CASSLVLSYEQYF
>TRBJ2-2|.|TRBV16|TRBD1
TGTGCCAGCAGCCAAAGGACAGGGAACACCGGGGAGCTGTTTTTT
CASSQRTGNTGELFF
>TRBJ2-5|.|TRBV5-1|TRBD2
TGCGCCAGCAGCGCCCCCCGGTTGGGGGGAGGGGAGACCCAGTACTTC
CASSAPRLGGGETQYF
>TRBJ2-7|.|TRBV4-1|.
TGCGCCAGCAGCCAAGCGTCCACAGCGGACCCCTACGAGCAGTACTTC
CASSQASTADPYEQYF
>TRBJ2-1|.|TRBV6-5|TRBD1
TGTGCCAGCCGCGACAGGGGTTCCTACAATGAGCAGTTCTTC
CASRDRGSYNEQFF
>TRBJ1-1|few|TRBV29-1|TRBD1
TGCAGCGCACAGGGGACGACTGAAGCTTTCTTT
CSAQGTTEAFF
>TRBJ1-5|.|TRBV7-2|.
TGTGCCAGCAGCTTAGTATACAGTAGCAATCAGCCCCAGCATTTT
CASSLVYSSNQPQHF
>TRBJ2-7|many|TRBV19|.
TGTGCCAGTAGTATTGATAGGGGCGACCCGGAGCAGTACTTC
CASSIDRGDPEQYF
>TRBJ2-7|many|TRBV27|TRBD2
TGTGCCAGCAGTTTTTTGACTAGCGGGACCTACGAGCAGTACTTC
CASSFLTSGTYEQYF
>TRBJ2-3|.|TRBV5-6|.
TGTGCCAGCAGCTTCAGGTTGAATACGCAGTATTTT
CASSFRLNTQYF
>TRBJ1-4|.|TRBV29-1|TRBD1
TGCAGCGTCAGGGGGGGTTTCGGAGATGAAAAACTGTTTTTT
CSVRGGFGDEKLFF
>TRBJ2-3|few|TRBV7-9|.
TGTGCCAGCAGCTTCGTTTCTGGGGGCACAGATACGCAGTATTTT
CASSFVSGGTDTQYF
>TRBJ2-5|few|TRBV4-1|TRBD1
TGCGCCAGCAGCCCACCTGACAGGGGTCGGGAGACCCAGTACTTC
CASSPPDRGRETQYF
>TRBJ2-2|.|TRBV2|.
TGTGCCAGCAGTGAAGGGACAGCTTACACCGGGGAGCTGTTTTTT
CASSEGTAYTGELFF
>TRBJ2-7|.|TRBV7-9|TRBD2
TGTGCCAGCAGCTTAGGTCTAGCGGGACGGCACGAGCAGTACTTC
CASSLGLAGRHEQYF
>TRBJ2-7|.|TRBV28|TRBD2
TGTGCCAGTACGGCTAGCGGGACTAGCTCCTACGAGCAGTACTTC
CASTASGTSSYEQYF
>TRBJ1-1|.|TRBV5-1|.
TGCGCCAGCAGCTTGGAGGGGCTCACTGAAGCTTTCTTT
CASSLEGLTEAFF
>TRBJ2-4|.|TRBV19|.
TGTGCCAGTAGTATTTCCCAGGGATCAGCGAACATTCAGTACTTC
CASSISQGSANIQYF
>TRBJ2-1|.|TRBV7-9|.
TGTGCCAGCAGCTTAGGTGCTGCGCCTGAGCAGTTCTTC
CASSLGAAPEQFF
>TRBJ2-2|.|TRBV2|.
TGTGCCAGCAGTGAAGGCAGCACGAACACCGGGGAGCTGTTTTTT
CASSEGSTNTGELFF
>TRBJ2-7|few|TRBV28|TRBD2
TGTGCCAGCAGTCGGTTCCCTAGCGGAGACTACGAGCAGTACTTC
CASSRFPSGDYEQYF
>TRBJ1-2|.|TRBV2|.
TGTGCCAGCACGTTTGATTCAGGCTACACCTTC
CASTFDSGYTF
>TRBJ1-2|.|TRBV5-1|.
TGCGCCAGCAGCCCCTACCAGGGGACGGTTGGCTACACCTTC
CASSPYQGTVGYTF
>TRBJ2-7|.|TRBV10-2|TRBD1
TGCGCCAGCATGGACAGGGCGCAAGGCGAGCAGTACTTC
CASMDRAQGEQYF
>TRBJ2-7|.|TRBV14|.
TGTGCCAGCAGCCAAGTAAGATTGCAGTACTTC
CASSQVRLQYF